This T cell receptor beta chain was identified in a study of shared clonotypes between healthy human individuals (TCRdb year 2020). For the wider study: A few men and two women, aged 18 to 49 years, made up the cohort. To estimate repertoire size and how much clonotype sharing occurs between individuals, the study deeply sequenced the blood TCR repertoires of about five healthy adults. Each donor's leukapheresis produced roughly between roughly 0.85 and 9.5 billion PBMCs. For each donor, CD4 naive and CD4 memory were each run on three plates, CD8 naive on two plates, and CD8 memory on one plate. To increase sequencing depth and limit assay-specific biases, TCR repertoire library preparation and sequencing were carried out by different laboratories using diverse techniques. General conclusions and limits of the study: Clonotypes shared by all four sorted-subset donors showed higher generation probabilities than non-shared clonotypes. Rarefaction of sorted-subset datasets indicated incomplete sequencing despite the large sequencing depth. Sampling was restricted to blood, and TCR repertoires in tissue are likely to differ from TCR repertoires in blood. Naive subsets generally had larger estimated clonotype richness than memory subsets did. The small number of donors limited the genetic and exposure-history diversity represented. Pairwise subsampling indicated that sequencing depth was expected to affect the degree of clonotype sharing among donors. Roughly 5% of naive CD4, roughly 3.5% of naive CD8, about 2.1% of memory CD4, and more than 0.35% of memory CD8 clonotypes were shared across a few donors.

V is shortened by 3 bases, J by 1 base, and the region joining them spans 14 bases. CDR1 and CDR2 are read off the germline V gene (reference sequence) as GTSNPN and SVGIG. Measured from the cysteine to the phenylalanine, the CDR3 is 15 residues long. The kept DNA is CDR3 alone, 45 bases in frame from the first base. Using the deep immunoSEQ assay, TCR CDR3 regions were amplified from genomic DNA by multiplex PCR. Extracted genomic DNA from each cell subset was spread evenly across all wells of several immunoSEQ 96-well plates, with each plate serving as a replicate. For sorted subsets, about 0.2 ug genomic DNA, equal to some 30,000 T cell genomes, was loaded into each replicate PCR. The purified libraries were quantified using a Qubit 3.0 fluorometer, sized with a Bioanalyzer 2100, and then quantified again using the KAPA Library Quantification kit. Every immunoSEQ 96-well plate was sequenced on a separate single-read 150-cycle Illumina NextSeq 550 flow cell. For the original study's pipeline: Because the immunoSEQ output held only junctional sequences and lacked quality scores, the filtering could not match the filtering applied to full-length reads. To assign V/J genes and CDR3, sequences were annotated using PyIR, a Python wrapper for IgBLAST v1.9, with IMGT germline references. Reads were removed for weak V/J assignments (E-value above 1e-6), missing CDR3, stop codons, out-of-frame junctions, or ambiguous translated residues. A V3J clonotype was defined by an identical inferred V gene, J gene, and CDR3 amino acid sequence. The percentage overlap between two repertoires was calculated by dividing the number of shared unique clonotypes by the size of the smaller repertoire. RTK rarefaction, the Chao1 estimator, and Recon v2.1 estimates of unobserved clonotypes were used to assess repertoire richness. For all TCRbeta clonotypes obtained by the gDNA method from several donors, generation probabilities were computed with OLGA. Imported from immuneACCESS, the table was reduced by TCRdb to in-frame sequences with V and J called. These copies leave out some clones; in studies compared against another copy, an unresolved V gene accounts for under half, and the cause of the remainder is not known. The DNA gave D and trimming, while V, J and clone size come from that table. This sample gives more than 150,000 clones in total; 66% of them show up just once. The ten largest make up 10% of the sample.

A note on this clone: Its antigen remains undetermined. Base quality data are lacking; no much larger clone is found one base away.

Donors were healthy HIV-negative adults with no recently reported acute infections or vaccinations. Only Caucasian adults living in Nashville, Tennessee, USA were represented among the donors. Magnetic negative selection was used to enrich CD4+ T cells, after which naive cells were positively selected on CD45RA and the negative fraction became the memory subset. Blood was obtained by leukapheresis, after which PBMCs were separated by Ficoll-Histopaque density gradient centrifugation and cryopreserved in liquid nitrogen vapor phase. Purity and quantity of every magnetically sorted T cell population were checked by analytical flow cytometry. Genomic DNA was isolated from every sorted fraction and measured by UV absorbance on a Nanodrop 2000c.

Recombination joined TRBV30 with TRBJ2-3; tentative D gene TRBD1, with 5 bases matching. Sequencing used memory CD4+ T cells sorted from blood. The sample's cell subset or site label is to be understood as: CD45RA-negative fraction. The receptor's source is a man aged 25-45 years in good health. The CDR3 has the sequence CAWSLGAGGTDTQYF. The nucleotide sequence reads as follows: TGTGCCTGGAGCCTAGGGGCCGGAGGCACAGATACGCAGTATTTT.